Each of the 32 T cell receptor beta chains below was sequenced from the same sample in a study of blood T cell repertoires in COVID-19. Method: immunoSEQ multiplex PCR; TCRdb's copy keeps in-frame clones and lacks some. This table holds about 140,000 clones, about 80% found once. The specimen sequenced was peripheral blood. These receptors were collected from a human donor in a cohort sampled during active COVID-19.

The CDR3 is CATSDSGPRNQPQHF. As DNA, the CDR3 is TGTGCCACCAGTGATTCAGGTCCCCGCAATCAGCCCCAGCATTTT. The chain couples TRBV24-1 to TRBJ1-5; D is uncertain. Trimming stripped 2 bases from V and 2 bases from J, with 9 bases between. Germline CDR1 and CDR2: KGHDR and SFDVKD. The CDR3 is made up of 15 amino acids.

The rearrangement links TRBV5-1 to TRBJ2-2; TRBD1 might be the D (6 bases). Trimming pared 4 bases from V and 0 bases from J, leaving 10 bases between. The germline gives CDR1 SGHRS, CDR2 YFSETQ. This CDR3 is 15 amino acids long. The CDR3 DNA follows: TGCGCCAGCAGCCGGACAGAATCGAACACCGGGGAGCTGTTTTTT. Its translation: CASSRTESNTGELFF.

The genes are TRBV12-3 or TRBV12-4 and TRBJ1-1, with unresolved D. V lost 5 bases and J 5 bases, leaving 6 bases between the germline ends. This CDR3 has 11 residues. The CDR3 loop is CASSVSTEAFF. The CDR3 DNA sequence: TGTGCCAGCAGTGTGAGTACTGAAGCTTTCTTT.

The V gene is TRBV19, the J gene TRBJ1-2; TRBD1 might be the D (5 bases). The germline V and J ends were trimmed by 3 bases and 2 bases, with 16 bases remaining between them. The CDR3 runs 16 residues. Germline CDR1 is LNHDA and CDR2 is SQIVND (reference sequence). The CDR3 DNA is TGTGCCAGTAGTATCAGCTTTGGGGCAGAAAACTATGGCTACACCTTC. Encoded protein: CASSISFGAENYGYTF.

The chain employs TRBV6-5 and TRBJ1-2; 11 positions match TRBD1. The CDR3 covers 15 residues. The ends lost 6 bases at V and 6 bases at J; junction bases unmatched: 9. Per the germline V gene, CDR1 is MNHEY and CDR2 is SVGAGI. CDR3 DNA sequence: TGTGCCAGCAGACCCACGGGACAGGGGGGCAATGGCTACACCTTC. This translates into CASRPTGQGGNGYTF.

The chain is built from TRBV5-1 and TRBJ1-1, with D perhaps matching TRBD1 (6 bases). Per germline, CDR1 SGHRS and CDR2 YFSETQ. V was cut by 5 bases and J by 1 base, with 15 bases left in between. CDR3 length: 15 residues. CDR3 DNA sequence: TGCGCCAGCAGACCCGGACAGATCTCGAACACTGAAGCTTTCTTT. Amino acid sequence: CASRPGQISNTEAFF.

The chain employs TRBV19 and TRBJ2-1, with TRBD2 as a possible D gene (6 bases). The V end was cut by 5 bases, the J end by 0 bases, with 14 bases between. This CDR3 region has 16 residues. Germline-derived CDR1 and CDR2 are LNHDA and SQIVND (reference sequence). CDR3 nucleotides: TGTGCCAGTAGTTTGGGGACTGTGGTCTCCTACAATGAGCAGTTCTTC. This gives the protein CASSLGTVVSYNEQFF.

The chain has TRBV7-2 and TRBJ2-1; the match to TRBD2 covers 11 bases. Germline CDR1 reads SGHTA; CDR2 reads FQGNSA. The CDR3 contains 15 residues. V was clipped by 5 bases and J by 4 bases; unmatched bases: 4. The CDR3 reads CASSITSGGYNEQFF. In DNA form, the CDR3 reads TGTGCCAGCAGCATTACTAGCGGGGGTTACAATGAGCAGTTCTTC.

Only one count was recorded for this clone. The rearrangement joins TRBV10-3 to TRBJ1-1, with 9 bases lining up with TRBD1. This CDR3 is 13 amino acids long. Germline V lookup: CDR1 ENHRY, CDR2 SYGVKD. Trimming took 10 bases from V and 4 from J; bases not matched to a gene: 7. CDR3 in amino acids: CATQQGAGTEAFF. CDR3 nucleotide sequence: TGTGCCACCCAACAGGGGGCGGGCACTGAAGCTTTCTTT.

Regarding this clone: The sample has other DNA sequences that encode this CDR3 too. V is TRBV30 and J is TRBJ1-1; D uncertain. The CDR3 length is 13 residues. CDR1 is GTSNPN, CDR2 SVGIG, per germline (reference sequence). The ends were cut back, 4 bases at V and 3 bases at J, with 12 bases in the middle. DNA of the CDR3: TGTGCCTGGACCTTAGACACCTACACTGAAGCTTTCTTT. As protein: CAWTLDTYTEAFF.

The chain is built from TRBV7-9 and TRBJ2-1, with a possible D match to TRBD2 (6 bases). V lost 1 base and J 9 bases, leaving 7 bases between the germline ends. The CDR3 is 12 residues long. CDR1 SEHNR and CDR2 FQNEAQ come from the germline V gene (reference sequence). CDR3 sequence reads: CASSLVEGEQFF. The CDR3 region has the DNA TGTGCCAGCAGCTTAGTGGAGGGTGAGCAGTTCTTC. The whole variable domain, filled in from reference TRBV7-9 and TRBJ2-1, reads DTGVSQNPRHKITKRGQNVTFRCDPISEHNRLYWYRQTLGQGPEFLTYFQNEAQLEKSRLLSDRFSAERPKGSFSTLEIQRTEQGDSAMYLCASSLVEGEQFFGPGTRLTVL.

This chain uses TRBV3-1 (or the pseudogene TRBV3-2) with TRBJ1-5, with D perhaps TRBD1 (6 bases). V dropped 3 bases and J dropped 1 base, with 10 bases sitting between them. The germline gives CDR1 LGHDT, CDR2 YNNKEL (reference sequence). The CDR3 consists of 15 residues. Here the CDR3 reads CASSQTGESNQPQHF. The CDR3 region has the DNA TGTGCCAGCAGCCAGACAGGAGAAAGCAATCAGCCCCAGCATTTT.

This chain links TRBV7-2 with TRBJ2-7; maybe TRBD1 (6 bases). Trimming pared 5 bases from V and 5 bases from J, leaving 10 bases between. The germline V gene has CDR1 SGHTA and CDR2 FQGNSA. This CDR3 is 12 amino acids long. The CDR3 DNA is TGTGCCAGCAGCCAGCACAGGGACGAGCAGTACTTC. Translated, it gives CASSQHRDEQYF.

In its sample, this clone was seen once. The chain is built from TRBV3-1 (or the pseudogene TRBV3-2) and TRBJ1-1, with a tentative D call TRBD1 (5 bases). From germline, CDR1 is LGHDT and CDR2 YNNKEL (reference sequence). V lost 1 base to trimming and J lost 0 bases, with 9 bases between them. The CDR3 has 15 residues. The CDR3 protein is CASSQGPGLNTEAFF. CDR3 coding DNA: TGTGCCAGCAGCCAAGGGCCAGGGTTGAACACTGAAGCTTTCTTT.

The V gene is TRBV11-3, the J gene TRBJ1-2, with 7 bases lining up with TRBD1. CDR3 length: 14 amino acids. V was pared by 5 bases and J by 5 bases, with 8 bases of the junction left unmatched. Germline V lookup: CDR1 SGHNT, CDR2 YENEEA. CDR3 amino acids: CASSQQGFSYGYTF. CDR3 in DNA: TGTGCCAGCAGCCAACAGGGGTTTTCTTATGGCTACACCTTC.

This clone was seen once. V is TRBV18 and J is TRBJ2-1; 14 bases agree with TRBD2. In germline, CDR1 is KGHSH, CDR2 LQKENI. V trimming: 5 bases; J trimming: 8 bases; junction bases outside the gene matches: 5. The CDR3 is 15 residues long. The CDR3 reads CASSSRLAGGYEQFF. CDR3 nucleotides: TGTGCCAGCTCATCCCGACTAGCGGGAGGGTATGAGCAGTTCTTC.

The chain has TRBV3-1 (or the pseudogene TRBV3-2) and TRBJ2-3; TRBD2 matches 7 bases. Trimming removed 0 bases from V and 4 bases from J; junction bases left unmatched: 4. This CDR3 has 15 residues. Germline CDR1 LGHDT, CDR2 YNNKEL (reference sequence). As DNA, the CDR3 is TGTGCCAGCAGCCAAGATCGGGGGAGGGCAGATACGCAGTATTTT. Translated: CASSQDRGRADTQYF.

The genes are TRBV7-2 and TRBJ2-1; weak D call: TRBD2 (5 bases). The CDR3 extends over 16 amino acids. The germline V and J ends were trimmed by 7 bases and 0 bases, with 16 bases remaining between them. The germline gives CDR1 SGHTA, CDR2 FQGNSA. Here the CDR3 reads CASTSIPGSSYNEQFF. CDR3 DNA: TGTGCCAGCACCTCAATTCCGGGGAGCTCCTACAATGAGCAGTTCTTC.

This clone was observed a few times. Written as DNA, the CDR3 is TGTGCCAGCAGCCCTCGTCAGGGGGCAGATACGCAGTATTTT. It codes for CASSPRQGADTQYF. The chain employs TRBV3-1 (or the pseudogene TRBV3-2) and TRBJ2-3; 7 nucleotides align to TRBD1. Trimming cost V 4 bases and J 4 bases; bases outside gene matches: 5. The germline gives CDR1 LGHDT, CDR2 YNNKEL (reference sequence). This CDR3 contains 14 residues.

J is TRBJ2-2 and V is TRBV6-2 or TRBV6-3, with TRBD1 matching 7 bases. After removal of 3 bases from V and 4 bases from J, the junction contained 5 bases not matched to a gene. In germline, CDR1 is MNHEY, CDR2 SVGEGT. The CDR3 runs 15 residues. The CDR3: CASSYGSGGTGELFF. The CDR3 region has the DNA TGTGCCAGCAGTTATGGTTCAGGGGGCACCGGGGAGCTGTTTTTT.

This clone was found once. The chain combines TRBV18 with TRBJ2-2; possible D gene TRBD2, 6 bases. The CDR3 has 16 amino acids. Germline V gene data show CDR1 as KGHSH and CDR2 as LQKENI. V was trimmed by 2 bases and J by 2 bases, leaving 12 bases between them. The CDR3 sequence: CASSPEGTHNTGELFF. The CDR3 DNA reads TGTGCCAGCTCACCAGAAGGGACTCATAACACCGGGGAGCTGTTTTTT. Using reference TRBV18 and TRBJ2-2 for the parts outside the CDR3, the full variable domain is NAGVMQNPRHLVRRRGQEARLRCSPMKGHSHVYWYRQLPEEGLKFMVYLQKENIIDESGMPKERFSAEFPKEGPSILRIQQVVRGDSAAYFCASSPEGTHNTGELFFGEGSRLTVL.

The V gene is TRBV9, the J gene TRBJ2-5; TRBD1 matches at 11 bases. The CDR3 length is 15 residues. The J segment lost 5 bases and the V segment lost 4 bases, leaving 7 bases of the junction unmatched. Germline V gene data show CDR1 as SGDLS and CDR2 as YYNGEE. CDR3 nucleotide sequence: TGTGCCAGCAGCTCCTCCCGGACAGGGGGCGAGACCCAGTACTTC. Translation: CASSSSRTGGETQYF.

This chain uses TRBV1 with TRBJ2-3; the table's D call of TRBD2 was not tested on the DNA. TRBV1 is given as a pseudogene. This CDR3 is 20 amino acids long. The CDR3 bases are TGCACCAGCAGCCACCCACTAGCGGGAGAACTGTCCGCAAGCACAGATACGCAGTATTTT. Encoded protein: CTSSHPLAGELSASTDTQYF.

J is TRBJ1-1 and V is TRBV25-1; no reliable D call. Germline V gives CDR1 MGHDK, CDR2 SYGVNS. Deletions cut 7 bases from V and 10 bases from J, with 13 bases between. CDR3 length: 11 amino acids. CDR3 sequence (DNA): TGTGCCAGCAAAGGTGGAGGGTTAGCTTTCTTT. Translated, it gives CASKGGGLAFF. Using reference TRBV25-1 and TRBJ1-1 for the parts outside the CDR3, the full variable domain is EADIYQTPRYLVIGTGKKITLECSQTMGHDKMYWYQQDPGMELHLIHYSYGVNSTEKGDLSSESTVSRIRTEHFPLTLESARPSHTSQYLCASKGGGLAFFGQGTRLTVV.

This clone was detected only once. V gene TRBV3-1 (or the pseudogene TRBV3-2) combines with J gene TRBJ2-3, with 8 bases identical to TRBD2. J lost 3 bases, V lost 0 bases, and 5 bases had no gene match. Per germline, CDR1 LGHDT and CDR2 YNNKEL (reference sequence). The length of the CDR3 is 16 residues. This chain's CDR3 is CASSQDPGGATDTQYF. The CDR3 DNA reads as TGTGCCAGCAGCCAAGACCCCGGGGGGGCAACAGATACGCAGTATTTT.

There are a few counts of this clone. The rearrangement joins TRBV7-2 to TRBJ2-2; a weak D match, TRBD1 (5 bases). The V end lost 7 bases, the J end lost 6 bases, and 12 bases lay between the germline ends. This CDR3 has 13 residues. Germline lookup yields CDR1 SGHTA and CDR2 FQGNSA. CDR3 amino acids: CASTWGFPGELFF. The CDR3 DNA is TGTGCCAGCACCTGGGGCTTCCCCGGGGAGCTGTTTTTT.

This chain joins TRBV19 and TRBJ1-5; possibly TRBD1 for D (5 bases). There are 14 residues in the CDR3. Trimming left V 3 bases short and J 7 bases short, with 13 bases between. The V gene's germline CDR1 is LNHDA and CDR2 SQIVND (reference sequence). CDR3 nucleotide sequence: TGTGCCAGTAGTATCGGGCGGGGCGGACAGCCCCAGCATTTT. Encoded protein: CASSIGRGGQPQHF.

The V call is TRBV19, the J call TRBJ1-2; tentatively, D is TRBD1 (5 bases). Germline CDR1 LNHDA, CDR2 SQIVND (reference sequence). The CDR3 has 13 residues. Trimming stripped 2 bases from V and 3 bases from J, with 7 bases between. The chain's CDR3 is CASSINRHYGYTF. CDR3 DNA sequence: TGTGCCAGTAGTATAAACAGGCACTATGGCTACACCTTC.

The rearrangement uses TRBV7-6 and TRBJ2-7; TRBD1 is a possible D gene (5 bases). The CDR3 consists of 15 residues. Germline CDR1 is SGHVS and CDR2 is FNYEAQ. Trimming stripped 5 bases from V and 0 bases from J, with 14 bases between. DNA for the CDR3: TGTGCCAGCAGCCTGGCAGGGTATCCCTCCTACGAGCAGTACTTC. Translation gives CASSLAGYPSYEQYF.

This sequence joins TRBV5-5 and TRBJ2-7; D is possibly TRBD2 (5 bases). V dropped 4 bases and J dropped 6 bases, with 17 bases sitting between them. CDR3 length: 14 residues. Germline V lookup: CDR1 SGHKS, CDR2 YYEKEE (reference sequence). The CDR3 DNA sequence: TGTGCCAGCAGCCCGCGGACGGCGGGCTCCGAGCAGTACGTC. Protein: CASSPRTAGSEQYV.

This clone has a single count. The chain employs TRBV6-2 or TRBV6-3 and TRBJ2-1; TRBD1 aligns across 7 bases. Germline V CDR1 and CDR2: MNHEY, SVGEGT. The CDR3 has 16 amino acids. V trimming: 4 bases; J trimming: 0 bases; junction bases outside the gene matches: 6. This CDR3 is CASSLQGQASYNEQFF. CDR3 bases: TGTGCCAGCAGTTTACAAGGACAGGCCTCCTACAATGAGCAGTTCTTC.

The sample holds one count of this clone. The V gene is TRBV19, the J gene TRBJ1-5; 8 bases fit TRBD1. Unmatched junction bases numbered 8, after V lost 7 bases and J lost 6 bases. Germline lookup yields CDR1 LNHDA and CDR2 SQIVND (reference sequence). The CDR3 length is 14 residues. Written as DNA, the CDR3 is TGTGCCAGTATGACCAGGGGGCTAAGTCAGCCCCAGCATTTT. As protein: CASMTRGLSQPQHF.